These 25 T cell receptor beta chains were sequenced from one sample in a study of blood T cells in healthy people across ages (dated by TCRdb to 2013 to 2016). The library was made by 5' RACE. The sequencer listed for this sample is Illumina HiSeq 2500. The second PCR ran for roughly 6 to 11 cycles and used a J-beta primer mix along with a sample-barcoded 5' primer. The raw public reads went through TCRdb reprocessing: fastp at Q25, MiXCR clone calling, in-frame beta chains kept. Entries are consolidated by CDR3 protein sequence, retaining the most common genes and DNA. This sample is represented by about 800,000 distinct CDR3 sequences; 20% to 25% of them were singletons. The ten largest clones represent approximately 4% of the sample. Separately, the same data were catalogued under a study of T cells of mothers and their children.

Material for sequencing was blood. Receptor source: a boy younger than 18 in good health.

This clonotype was seen a few times. The chain is built from TRBV28 and TRBJ2-5; maybe TRBD1 (6 bases). The last part of the DNA fits TRBJ2-7 better; the J call may be wrong. CDR1 MDHEN and CDR2 SYDVKM come from the germline V gene. The CDR3 extends over 16 amino acids. The CDR3: CASSPADRQAFVEQYF. CDR3 nucleotides: TGTGCCAGCAGTCCTGCCGACAGACAGGCGTTCGTCGAGCAGTACTTC.

This chain joins TRBV29-1 and TRBJ2-7; D gene unclear. This CDR3 contains 12 residues. The ends were cut back, 0 bases at V and 4 bases at J, with 7 bases in the middle. Germline lookup yields CDR1 SQVTM and CDR2 ANQGSEA. CDR3 nucleotide sequence: TGCAGCGTTGAAGATGGCAGGTACGAGCAGTACTTC. Encoded protein: CSVEDGRYEQYF.

V usage is TRBV5-1 and J usage is TRBJ2-5; D gene unclear. The CDR3 extends over 14 amino acids. Deletions cut 5 bases from V and 1 base from J, with 12 bases between. Germline lookup yields CDR1 SGHRS and CDR2 YFSETQ. CDR3 sequence (DNA): TGCGCCAGCAGTTGGATGGGAAGCCAAGAGACCCAGTACTTC. Translation: CASSWMGSQETQYF.

The chain carries TRBV29-1 and TRBJ2-3; D gene uncertain. The CDR3 extends over 13 amino acids. CDR1 and CDR2 (germline): SQVTM, ANQGSEA. The germline V and J ends were trimmed by 4 bases and 2 bases, with 10 bases remaining between them. The CDR3 DNA is TGCAGCGTTGGCGAAATATACACAGATACGCAGTATTTT. Translation gives CSVGEIYTDTQYF.

This clonotype has more than one count but fewer than ten. The chain combines TRBV13 with TRBJ2-5; D unresolved. CDR1 PRHDT and CDR2 FYEKMQ come from the germline V gene (reference sequence). Between the trimmed V and J ends, which lost 1 base and 4 bases, there was a span of 13 bases. The length of the CDR3 is 15 residues. CDR3 bases: TGTGCCAGCAGCTTAGCGAGGCCCCTTGGAGAGACCCAGTACTTC. Its translation is CASSLARPLGETQYF.

This chain uses TRBV12-3 or TRBV12-4 with TRBJ2-2; maybe TRBD1 (6 bases). The CDR3 spans 15 residues. V lost 5 bases and J lost 8, with 18 bases in between. This CDR3 reads CASSRTADLQGELFF. CDR3 sequence (DNA): TGTGCCAGCAGTCGGACAGCGGACTTGCAGGGGGAGCTGTTTTTT.

This clonotype was seen only a few times. The chain links TRBV20-1 to TRBJ1-2, with TRBD1 identical over 7 bases. The CDR3 runs 14 residues. V gave up 0 bases and J gave up 4 bases; unmatched junction bases: 5. CDR1 is DFQATT, CDR2 SNEGSKA, per germline (reference sequence). The CDR3 nucleotides read TGCAGTGCTAGAGATCCAGGGGGAAGCTATGGCTACACCTTC. It encodes CSARDPGGSYGYTF.

This chain connects TRBV9 to TRBJ1-6, with 8 bases fitting TRBD1. This CDR3 has 17 residues. The germline CDR1 and CDR2 sequences are SGDLS and YYNGEE. V was pared by 4 bases and J by 7 bases, with 13 bases of the junction left unmatched. The CDR3 loop is CASSPHQTGDLNSPLHF. In DNA form, the CDR3 reads TGTGCCAGCAGCCCACATCAGACAGGGGATTTGAATTCACCCCTCCACTTT.

This clonotype has ten or more counts. The J gene is TRBJ1-4, the V gene TRBV9, with 7 nucleotides matching TRBD1. Trimming took 2 bases from V and 5 from J; bases not matched to a gene: 6. The CDR3 spans 15 residues. Germline values: CDR1 SGDLS, CDR2 YYNGEE. CDR3 amino acids: CASSVTGAWNEKLFF. Here the CDR3 DNA reads TGTGCCAGCAGCGTCACAGGGGCCTGGAATGAAAAACTGTTTTTT.

This clonotype appeared a few times. At one end the junction does not follow the germline gene, possibly because of a read error. The genes are TRBV4-1 and TRBJ2-5; D is perhaps TRBD1 (5 bases). Germline V lookup: CDR1 MGHRA, CDR2 YSYEKL. The CDR3 spans 12 residues. CDR3 nucleotides: TGCGCCAGCAGCCAAGATATGACAGTTTTGGACTTC. The encoded protein is CASSQDMTVLDF.

V usage is TRBV20-1 and J usage is TRBJ1-2; 7 bases map to TRBD1. Germline trimming cut 1 base from V and 1 base from J; bases unmatched to any gene: 6. Germline assignment: CDR1 DFQATT and CDR2 SNEGSKA (reference sequence). This CDR3 has 15 residues. As DNA, the CDR3 is TGCAGTGCTAGAGGGGACAGACCCTTTAACTATGGCTACACCTTC. Protein: CSARGDRPFNYGYTF.

This clonotype was seen at least ten times. The chain employs TRBV29-1 and TRBJ2-2; no definite D call. Germline CDR1 is SQVTM and CDR2 is ANQGSEA. The V end lost 7 bases, the J end lost 2 bases, and 11 bases lay between the germline ends. CDR3 size: 13 residues. This chain's CDR3 is CSAGTANTGELFF. The CDR3 DNA reads TGCAGCGCGGGCACGGCCAACACCGGGGAGCTGTTTTTT.

This clonotype turned up a few times. The V call is TRBV19, the J call TRBJ2-7; D is undetermined. V lost 2 bases and J lost 0, with 8 bases in between. This CDR3 has 14 residues. Germline V gives CDR1 LNHDA, CDR2 SQIVND (reference sequence). For the CDR3, the DNA is TGTGCCAGTAGTATAATGGGATACTCCTACGAGCAGTACTTC. Amino acids: CASSIMGYSYEQYF.

In its sample, this clonotype was seen a few times. A read error may produce the germline difference seen at one junction end. The chain links TRBV5-1 to TRBJ2-2; D is perhaps TRBD1 (6 bases). CDR1 and CDR2 from the germline V gene are SGHRS and YFSETQ. The CDR3 length is 15 residues. The CDR3 nucleotides are TGCGCCAGCAGCTTGGTGGCAGGGGACACCGGGGAGCTGCTTTTT. Amino acid sequence: CASSLVAGDTGELLF. Supplemented by reference TRBV5-1 and TRBJ2-2, the full variable domain reads KAGVTQTPRYLIKTRGQQVTLSCSPISGHRSVSWYQQTPGQGLQFLFEYFSETQRNKGNFPGRFSGRQFSNSRSEMNVSTLELGDSALYLCASSLVAGDTGELLFGEGSRLTVL.

This clonotype was found a few times. The gene calls are TRBV2 and TRBJ2-7, with 7 bases matching TRBD1. After removal of 7 bases from V and 1 base from J, the junction contained 4 bases not matched to a gene. Looked up from germline, CDR1 is SNHLY and CDR2 is FYNNEI. The CDR3 loop spans 13 amino acids. In nucleotides, the CDR3 is TGTGCCAGCACACAGGGGACATCCTACGAGCAGTACTTC. Translating it yields CASTQGTSYEQYF.

This chain connects TRBV6-6 to TRBJ1-1; a weak D match, TRBD1 (6 bases). Germline V lookup: CDR1 MNHNY, CDR2 SVGAGI (reference sequence). The V gene lost 6 bases and the J gene lost 8 bases, with 13 bases spanning the gap. The CDR3 totals 12 residues. Here the CDR3 reads CASSVTGSEAFF. The CDR3, as DNA: TGTGCCAGCAGCGTGACAGGCTCCGAAGCTTTCTTT.

The gene calls are TRBV12-3 or TRBV12-4 and TRBJ2-4; D is possibly TRBD1 (7 bases). This CDR3 region has 13 residues. With 6 bases removed from V and 6 bases from J, the gap between germline ends came to 12 bases. The CDR3 DNA is TGTGCCAGCAGGAGGCAGGGGGGAAACATTCAGTACTTC. Translated: CASRRQGGNIQYF.

The chain employs TRBV5-1 and TRBJ2-5; possibly TRBD1 for D (6 bases). Germline V CDR1 and CDR2: SGHRS, YFSETQ. This CDR3 is built from 14 residues. Trimming left V 4 bases short and J 2 bases short, with 12 bases between. CDR3 DNA sequence: TGCGCCAGCAGCATCGGGACACAGCAAGAGACCCAGTACTTC. Its translation is CASSIGTQQETQYF.

This chain links TRBV4-2 with TRBJ2-5, with 8 bases fitting TRBD1. The ends lost 3 bases at V and 3 bases at J; junction bases unmatched: 3. This CDR3 is 14 amino acids long. Germline assignment: CDR1 LGHNA and CDR2 YNFKEQ. CDR3 nucleotides: TGTGCCAGCAGCCATGTGGACAGGGAAGAGACCCAGTACTTC. Residues: CASSHVDREETQYF.

The J gene is TRBJ2-2, the V gene TRBV6-2 or TRBV6-3; D gene uncertain. The CDR3 contains 14 residues. With 5 bases removed from V and 5 bases from J, the gap between germline ends came to 12 bases. The germline V gene has CDR1 MNHEY and CDR2 SVGEGT. The CDR3 nucleotides are TGTGCCAGCAGTCTCGACGTCACAACCGGGGAGCTGTTTTTT. As protein: CASSLDVTTGELFF.

This clonotype was recorded at least ten times. The V call is TRBV7-2, the J call TRBJ2-1; D ambiguous. Trimming shortened V by 1 base and J by 5 bases, and 6 bases separated the two germline ends. Germline V gene data show CDR1 as SGHTA and CDR2 as FQGNSA. This CDR3 is 13 amino acids long. In DNA form, the CDR3 reads TGTGCCAGCAGCTTAGGCCCTAACAATGAGCAGTTCTTC. Residues: CASSLGPNNEQFF. The complete variable domain, with remaining parts taken from reference TRBV7-2 and TRBJ2-1, reads GAGVSQSPSNKVTEKGKDVELRCDPISGHTALYWYRQSLGQGLEFLIYFQGNSAPDKSGLPSDRFSAERTGGSVSTLTIQRTQQEDSAVYLCASSLGPNNEQFFGPGTRLTVL.

In this sample, this clonotype turned up a few times. The V and J genes are TRBV6-2 or TRBV6-3 and TRBJ2-7; 14 bases are a match to TRBD2. The CDR3 contains 15 residues. Germline loops: CDR1 MNHEY, CDR2 SVGEGT. J lost 5 bases, V lost 8 bases, and 8 bases had no gene match. The CDR3 here is CASGVGLAGVNEQYF. CDR3 coding DNA: TGTGCCAGCGGTGTGGGACTAGCGGGAGTCAACGAGCAGTACTTC.

The chain uses TRBV28 and TRBJ2-1; 14 positions agree with TRBD2. The CDR3 is 15 amino acids. The V and J ends lost 5 bases and 8 bases, in that order; junction bases with no gene match: 5. Germline V gene lookup returns CDR1 MDHEN and CDR2 SYDVKM. The CDR3 sequence is CASSRGLAGVDEQFF. In DNA, the CDR3 is TGTGCCAGCAGTCGGGGACTAGCGGGAGTCGATGAGCAGTTCTTC.

V and J are TRBV4-3 and TRBJ1-4; TRBD1 aligns across 12 bases. The ends lost 1 base at V and 7 bases at J; junction bases unmatched: 7. This CDR3 comprises 17 residues. Germline V CDR1 and CDR2: LGHNA, YSLEER. The CDR3, as DNA: TGCGCCAGCAGCCAAGTGGGGACAGGGGGCCCGAGTGAAAAACTGTTTTTT. Its translation is CASSQVGTGGPSEKLFF.

This clonotype occurred a few times. This sequence joins TRBV20-1 and TRBJ2-4; D perhaps matches TRBD1 (6 bases). Germline CDR1 and CDR2: DFQATT and SNEGSKA (reference sequence). Trimming cost V 6 bases and J 13 bases, with 16 bases left between them. The CDR3 is made up of 11 amino acids. The CDR3 sequence is CSAVTGSFQYF. CDR3 DNA sequence: TGCAGTGCAGTAACAGGGTCTTTCCAGTACTTC.